One and the same sample provided the 3 T cell receptor beta chains below, sequenced in a study of shared clonotypes between healthy human individuals. CD8 cells regarded as naive lacked CD45RO, were positively chosen for CCR7, and omitted terminally differentiated effector memory CD45RA+ cells. The repertoire was sequenced with immunoSEQ multiplex PCR; TCRdb's copy has only in-frame clones and lacks some. The table has nearly 2 million clones, about 95% seen once. Sequencing input: naive CD8+ T cells sorted from blood. All receptors come from a man aged 18 to 29 in good health.

The chain has TRBV15 and TRBJ2-1, with D maybe TRBD1 (5 bases). The V end lost 1 base, the J end lost 13 bases, and 17 bases lay between the germline ends. The CDR3 is 14 amino acids. Per the germline V gene, CDR1 is LNHNV and CDR2 is YYDKDF (reference sequence). In nucleotides, the CDR3 is TGTGCCACCAGCAGAGGCGTGGGGCTGATGGGACAGTTCTTC. It is translated as CATSRGVGLMGQFF.

Remarks on this clone: The sample carries other DNA sequences with the same CDR3. The chain joins TRBV6-5 to TRBJ2-7; D not resolved. This CDR3 is 13 amino acids long. Germline V gives CDR1 MNHEY, CDR2 SVGAGI. V shed 2 bases and J shed 2 bases, with 7 bases lying between them. CDR3 in amino acids: CASSYAETYEQYF. In nucleotides, the CDR3 is TGTGCCAGCAGTTACGCAGAGACCTACGAGCAGTACTTC.

This clone was detected only once. The gene calls are TRBV13 and TRBJ2-7, with D possibly matching TRBD2 (7 bases). Trimming left V 4 bases short and J 5 bases short, with 21 bases between. Germline V gene data show CDR1 as PRHDT and CDR2 as FYEKMQ (reference sequence). The CDR3 loop spans 16 amino acids. This CDR3 reads CASSYQPGLGGDEQYF. CDR3 DNA: TGTGCCAGCAGCTACCAACCTGGACTAGGGGGAGACGAGCAGTACTTC.